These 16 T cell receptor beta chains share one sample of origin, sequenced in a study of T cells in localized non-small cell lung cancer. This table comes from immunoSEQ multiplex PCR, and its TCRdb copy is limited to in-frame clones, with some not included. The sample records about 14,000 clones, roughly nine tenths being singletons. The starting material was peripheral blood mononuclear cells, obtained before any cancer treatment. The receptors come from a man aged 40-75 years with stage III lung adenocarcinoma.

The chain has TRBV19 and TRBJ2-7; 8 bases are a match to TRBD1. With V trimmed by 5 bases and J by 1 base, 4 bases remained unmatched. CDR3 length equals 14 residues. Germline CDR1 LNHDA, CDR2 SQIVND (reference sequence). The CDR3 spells CASSFTGGSYEQYF. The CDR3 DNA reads TGTGCCAGTAGTTTCACAGGGGGATCCTACGAGCAGTACTTC. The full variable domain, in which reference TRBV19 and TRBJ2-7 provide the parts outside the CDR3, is DGGITQSPKYLFRKEGQNVTLSCEQNLNHDAMYWYRQDPGQGLRLIYYSQIVNDFQKGDIAEGYSVSREKKESFPLTVTSAQKNPTAFYLCASSFTGGSYEQYFGPGTRLTVT.

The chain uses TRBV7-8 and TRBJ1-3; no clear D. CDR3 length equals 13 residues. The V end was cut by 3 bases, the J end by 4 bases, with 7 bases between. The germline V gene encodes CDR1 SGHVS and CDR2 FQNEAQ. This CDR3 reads CASSFENGNTIYF. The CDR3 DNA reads TGTGCCAGCAGCTTTGAGAACGGAAACACCATATATTTT.

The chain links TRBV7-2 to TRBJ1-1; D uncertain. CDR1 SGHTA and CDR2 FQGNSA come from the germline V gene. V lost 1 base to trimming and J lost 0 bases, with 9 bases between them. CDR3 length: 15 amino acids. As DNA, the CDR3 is TGTGCCAGCAGCTTAGGAGGGTTACTGAACACTGAAGCTTTCTTT. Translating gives CASSLGGLLNTEAFF.

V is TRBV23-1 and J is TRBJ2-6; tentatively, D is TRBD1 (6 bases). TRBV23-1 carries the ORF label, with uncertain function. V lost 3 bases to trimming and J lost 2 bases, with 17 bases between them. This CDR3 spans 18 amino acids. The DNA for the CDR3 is TGCGCCAGCAGTCACCTACAGGGTTCCGGGGCTGGGGCCAACGTCCTGACTTTC. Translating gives CASSHLQGSGAGANVLTF.

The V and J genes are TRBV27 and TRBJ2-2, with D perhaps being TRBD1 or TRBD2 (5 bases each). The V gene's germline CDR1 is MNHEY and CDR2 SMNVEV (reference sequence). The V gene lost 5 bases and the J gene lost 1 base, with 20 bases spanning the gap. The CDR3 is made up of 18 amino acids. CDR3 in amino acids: CASSPTRGRALNTGELFF. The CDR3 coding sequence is TGTGCCAGCAGTCCAACTAGGGGTAGGGCGTTGAACACCGGGGAGCTGTTTTTT.

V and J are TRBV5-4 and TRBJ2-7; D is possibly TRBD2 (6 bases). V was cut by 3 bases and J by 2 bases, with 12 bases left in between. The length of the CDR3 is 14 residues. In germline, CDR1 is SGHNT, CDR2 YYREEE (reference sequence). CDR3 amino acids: CASSYPGLTYEQYF. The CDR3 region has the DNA TGTGCCAGCAGCTATCCGGGACTTACCTACGAGCAGTACTTC.

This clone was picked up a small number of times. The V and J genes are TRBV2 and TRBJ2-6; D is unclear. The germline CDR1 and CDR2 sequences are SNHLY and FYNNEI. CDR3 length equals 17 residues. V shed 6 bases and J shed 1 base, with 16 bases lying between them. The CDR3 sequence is CASRGFAVRSGANVLTF. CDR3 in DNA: TGTGCCAGCAGGGGGTTCGCGGTGAGGTCTGGGGCCAACGTCCTGACTTTC.

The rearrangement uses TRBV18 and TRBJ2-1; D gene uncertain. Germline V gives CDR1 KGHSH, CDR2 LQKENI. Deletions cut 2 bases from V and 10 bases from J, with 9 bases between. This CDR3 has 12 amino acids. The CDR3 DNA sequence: TGTGCCAGCTCACCAAATGTCAGGGAGCAGTTCTTC. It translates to CASSPNVREQFF.

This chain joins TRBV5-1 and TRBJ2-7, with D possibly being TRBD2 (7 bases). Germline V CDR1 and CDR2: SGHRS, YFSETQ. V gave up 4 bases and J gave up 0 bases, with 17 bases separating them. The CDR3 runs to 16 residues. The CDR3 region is CASSRGAGGSSYEQYF. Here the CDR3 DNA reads TGCGCCAGCAGCCGGGGGGCAGGCGGGAGCTCCTACGAGCAGTACTTC.

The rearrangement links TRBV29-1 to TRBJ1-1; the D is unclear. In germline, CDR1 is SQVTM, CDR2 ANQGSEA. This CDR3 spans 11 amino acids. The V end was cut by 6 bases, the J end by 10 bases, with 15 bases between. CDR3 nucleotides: TGCAGCGTGGAGGCGGGAATAGCAGCTTTCTTT. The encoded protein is CSVEAGIAAFF.

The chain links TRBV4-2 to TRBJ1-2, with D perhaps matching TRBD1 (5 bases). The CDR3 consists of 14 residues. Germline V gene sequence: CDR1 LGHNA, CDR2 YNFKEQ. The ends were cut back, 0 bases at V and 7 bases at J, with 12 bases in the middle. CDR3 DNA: TGTGCCAGCAGCCAAGATTCCGGGGGAGGTGGCTACACCTTC. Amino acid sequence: CASSQDSGGGGYTF.

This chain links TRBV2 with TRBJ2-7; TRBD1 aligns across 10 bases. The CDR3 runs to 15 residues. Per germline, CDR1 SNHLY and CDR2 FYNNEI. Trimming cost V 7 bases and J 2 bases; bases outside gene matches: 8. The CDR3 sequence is CASTYRDRGPYEQYF. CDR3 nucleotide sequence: TGTGCCAGCACTTACCGGGACAGGGGACCCTACGAGCAGTACTTC.

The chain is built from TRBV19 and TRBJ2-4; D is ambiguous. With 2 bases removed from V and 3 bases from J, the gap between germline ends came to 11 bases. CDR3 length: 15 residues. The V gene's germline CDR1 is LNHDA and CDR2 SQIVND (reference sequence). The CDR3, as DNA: TGTGCCAGTAGTATAAGTAGGCAGAACAAAAACATTCAGTACTTC. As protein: CASSISRQNKNIQYF.

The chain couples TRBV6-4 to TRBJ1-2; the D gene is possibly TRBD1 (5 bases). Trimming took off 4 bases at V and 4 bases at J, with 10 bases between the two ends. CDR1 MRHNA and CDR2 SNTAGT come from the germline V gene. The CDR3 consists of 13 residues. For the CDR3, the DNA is TGTGCCAGCAGTGCTGGGGGGGGCTATGGCTACACCTTC. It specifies CASSAGGGYGYTF.

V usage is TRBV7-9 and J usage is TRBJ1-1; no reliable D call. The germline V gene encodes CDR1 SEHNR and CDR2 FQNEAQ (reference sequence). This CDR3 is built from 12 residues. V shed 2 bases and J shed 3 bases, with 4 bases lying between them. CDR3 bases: TGTGCCAGCAGCTTACTTGACACTGAAGCTTTCTTT. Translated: CASSLLDTEAFF.

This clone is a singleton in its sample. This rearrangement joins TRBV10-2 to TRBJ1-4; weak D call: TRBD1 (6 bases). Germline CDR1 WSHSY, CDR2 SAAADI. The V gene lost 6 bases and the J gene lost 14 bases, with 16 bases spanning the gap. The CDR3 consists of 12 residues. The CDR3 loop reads CASSEQGSRLFF. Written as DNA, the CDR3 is TGCGCCAGCAGCGAACAGGGCTCCAGGCTGTTTTTT.